One and the same sample provided the 23 T cell receptor beta chains below, sequenced in a study of a mutant IDH1 vaccine in newly diagnosed glioma. The antigens these receptors bind are not known. Time point of the sample: week 11, during vaccination. Doses comprised 300 ug of mutant IDH1 20-mer peptide each, plus topical imiquimod. TCRdb's copy holds only in-frame clones and misses some; the assay was immunoSEQ multiplex PCR. The sample consists of around 120,000 clones, around four fifths of them appearing once. The specimen was PBMCs, collected from a glioma patient whose treatment included an IDH1 peptide vaccine. The source is a man aged 35 to 55 with glioma.

The V gene is TRBV5-1, the J gene TRBJ2-3, with D uncertain. The CDR3 loop spans 11 amino acids. Deletions cut 0 bases from V and 6 bases from J, with 2 bases between. The germline gives CDR1 SGHRS, CDR2 YFSETQ. The CDR3 loop reads CASSLDDTQYF. CDR3 DNA: TGCGCCAGCAGCTTGGACGATACGCAGTATTTT.

This clone has a single count. This sequence joins TRBV9 and TRBJ2-7; 12 bases line up with TRBD2. The V segment lost 4 bases and the J segment 6 bases; nucleotides outside the gene matches: 8. Germline CDR1 and CDR2: SGDLS and YYNGEE. CDR3 size: 15 residues. CDR3 in amino acids: CASSLRTSGVVEQYF. The CDR3 nucleotides read TGTGCCAGCAGCCTCCGGACTAGCGGGGTAGTCGAGCAGTACTTC.

In DNA form, the CDR3 reads TGTGCCAGCAGCTCCAGGGGCGCTTATAACTATGGCTACACCTTC. Translation gives CASSSRGAYNYGYTF. The chain links TRBV5-6 to TRBJ1-2; perhaps TRBD1 as D (6 bases). V was cut by 3 bases and J by 1 base, with 13 bases left in between. The V gene's germline CDR1 is SGHDT and CDR2 YYEEEE. The CDR3 is made up of 15 amino acids.

This chain links TRBV4-2 with TRBJ2-3, with TRBD2 matching over 11 bases. The CDR3 loop spans 16 amino acids. V dropped 1 base and J dropped 1; count of bases not matched to a gene: 1. The germline CDR1 and CDR2 sequences are LGHNA and YNFKEQ. The CDR3 loop reads CASSQATSGGTDTQYF. CDR3 DNA sequence: TGTGCCAGCAGCCAAGCGACTAGCGGGGGCACAGATACGCAGTATTTT.

V and J are TRBV5-1 and TRBJ2-1, with 8 bases that match TRBD2. Germline CDR1 and CDR2: SGHRS and YFSETQ. The V and J ends lost 4 bases and 4 bases, in that order; junction bases with no gene match: 13. The CDR3 sequence is 17 residues long. For the CDR3, the DNA is TGCGCCAGCAGCCCCGCCCGGGGGGGACTTAATTACAATGAGCAGTTCTTC. It codes for CASSPARGGLNYNEQFF.

V is TRBV27 and J is TRBJ2-7; 9 bases agree with TRBD2. The germline gives CDR1 MNHEY, CDR2 SMNVEV (reference sequence). The V gene end was trimmed by 6 bases and the J gene end by 0 bases; junction bases not matched to a gene: 3. The CDR3 spans 14 residues. The CDR3 loop is CASRRGLASYEQYF. The CDR3, as DNA: TGTGCCAGCAGACGGGGACTAGCCTCCTACGAGCAGTACTTC.

This clone appeared a few times. The chain recombines TRBV10-1 with TRBJ1-1, with TRBD1 as a possible D gene (5 bases). The ends were cut back, 6 bases at V and 3 bases at J, with 14 bases in the middle. This CDR3 region has 14 residues. Germline V gene lookup returns CDR1 WNHNN and CDR2 SYGVQD (reference sequence). CDR3 region: CASSAGGADTEAFF. Written as DNA, the CDR3 is TGCGCCAGCAGCGCCGGAGGGGCGGACACTGAAGCTTTCTTT.

The J gene is TRBJ1-2, the V gene TRBV5-1; 9 bases line up with TRBD1. This CDR3 has 17 residues. The V gene's germline CDR1 is SGHRS and CDR2 YFSETQ. With 0 bases clipped from V and 0 bases from J, the junction kept 6 bases outside the gene matches. The CDR3: CASSLDGTGRANYGYTF. The CDR3 DNA reads as TGCGCCAGCAGCTTGGATGGGACAGGGAGAGCTAACTATGGCTACACCTTC.

The rearrangement joins TRBV5-6 to TRBJ2-7; 10 bases map to TRBD1. The CDR3 runs to 15 residues. Germline-derived CDR1 and CDR2 are SGHDT and YYEEEE. The J segment lost 3 bases and the V segment lost 4 bases, leaving 7 bases of the junction unmatched. The CDR3 DNA is TGTGCCAGCAGCCGAGGGACAGGGGAAGGCTACGAGCAGTACTTC. This sequence encodes CASSRGTGEGYEQYF.

The rearrangement joins TRBV6-6 to TRBJ1-2; 7 bases are a match to TRBD1. From germline, CDR1 is MNHNY and CDR2 SVGAGI (reference sequence). V trimming: 6 bases; J trimming: 4 bases; junction bases outside the gene matches: 5. The CDR3 length is 13 residues. This CDR3 is CASSYRDSYGYTF. DNA for the CDR3: TGTGCCAGCAGCTACCGGGACAGCTATGGCTACACCTTC.

The V gene is TRBV11-2, the J gene TRBJ2-5; 9 positions match TRBD2. The V and J ends lost 5 bases and 2 bases, in that order; junction bases with no gene match: 6. Germline V gene sequence: CDR1 SGHAT, CDR2 FQNNGV. This CDR3 is built from 15 residues. CDR3 bases: TGTGCCAGCAGCCCGCTAGCGGGGAAACAAGAGACCCAGTACTTC. This sequence encodes CASSPLAGKQETQYF.

CDR3: CASTISLTNYGYTF. For the CDR3, the DNA is TGCGCCAGCACGATTTCCCTTACAAACTATGGCTACACCTTC. The V and J genes are TRBV10-2 and TRBJ1-2; D is undetermined. Trimming took 7 bases from V and 2 from J, leaving 14 bases between them. From germline, CDR1 is WSHSY and CDR2 SAAADI. The CDR3 loop spans 14 amino acids.

The chain combines TRBV15 with TRBJ2-7; D possibly uses TRBD1 or TRBD2 (5 bases each). The V end lost 1 base, the J end lost 5 bases, and 21 bases lay between the germline ends. This CDR3 spans 17 amino acids. Germline V CDR1 and CDR2: LNHNV, YYDKDF (reference sequence). CDR3 nucleotide sequence: TGTGCCACCAGCAGAGGTGGGAGTAGCAGTGGGGGAGACGAGCAGTACTTC. As protein: CATSRGGSSSGGDEQYF.

The table lists this clone with a count of one. The CDR3 DNA reads as TGTGCCAGCAGCTTAGTGGTCACCTCCGGGGCCACTGAAGCTTTCTTT. It yields the protein CASSLVVTSGATEAFF. The chain employs TRBV7-8 and TRBJ1-1; weak D call: TRBD1 (5 bases). CDR1 is SGHVS, CDR2 FQNEAQ, per germline. V shed 1 base and J shed 4 bases, with 16 bases lying between them. The CDR3 length is 16 residues.

This clone has only a few counts. The V call is TRBV14, the J call TRBJ2-7, with D unclear. Trimming left V 3 bases short and J 6 bases short, with 12 bases between. Germline V gene lookup returns CDR1 SGHDN and CDR2 FVKESK. This CDR3 contains 13 residues. The CDR3 loop reads CASSQLRAFEQYF. DNA for the CDR3: TGTGCCAGCAGCCAGCTTCGGGCCTTCGAGCAGTACTTC.

The chain combines TRBV5-1 with TRBJ1-5; maybe TRBD1 (6 bases). The CDR3 spans 13 residues. CDR1 is SGHRS, CDR2 YFSETQ, per germline. V was trimmed by 9 bases and J by 6 bases, leaving 16 bases between them. This CDR3 reads CATSEIGGQPQHF. CDR3 nucleotide sequence: TGCGCCACCTCCGAGATAGGGGGTCAGCCCCAGCATTTT.

The chain employs TRBV28 and TRBJ2-7; 9 nucleotides agree with TRBD1. Germline-derived CDR1 and CDR2 are MDHEN and SYDVKM. The CDR3 is 15 residues long. J gave up 3 bases and V 4 bases, and 7 bases lay outside the gene matches. In DNA, the CDR3 is TGTGCCAGCAGTTCACCCGGGACAGGGAACTACGAGCAGTACTTC. Its protein product is CASSSPGTGNYEQYF.

This chain connects TRBV29-1 to TRBJ2-7, with D maybe TRBD1 (7 bases). The V end lost 4 bases, the J end lost 3 bases, and 10 bases lay between the germline ends. This CDR3 region has 12 residues. Per the germline V gene, CDR1 is SQVTM and CDR2 is ANQGSEA. As DNA, the CDR3 is TGCAGCGTTGGACAGGGAGGCTACGAGCAGTACTTC. It yields the protein CSVGQGGYEQYF.

V is TRBV4-2 and J is TRBJ1-2, with D unresolved. CDR3 length: 15 amino acids. Trimming pared 4 bases from V and 0 bases from J, leaving 12 bases between. Germline assignment: CDR1 LGHNA and CDR2 YNFKEQ. The CDR3 nucleotides are TGTGCCAGCAGCCTAATGGACGGTGCTAACTATGGCTACACCTTC. Residues: CASSLMDGANYGYTF.

The chain has TRBV18 and TRBJ2-1; D is tentatively TRBD1 or TRBD2 (7 bases each). This CDR3 is built from 12 residues. Germline lookup yields CDR1 KGHSH and CDR2 LQKENI. V lost 3 bases to trimming and J lost 10 bases, with 10 bases between them. The CDR3 loop reads CASSPGGGEQFF. CDR3 DNA sequence: TGTGCCAGCTCACCGGGAGGGGGCGAGCAGTTCTTC. The complete variable domain, with remaining parts taken from reference TRBV18 and TRBJ2-1, reads NAGVMQNPRHLVRRRGQEARLRCSPMKGHSHVYWYRQLPEEGLKFMVYLQKENIIDESGMPKERFSAEFPKEGPSILRIQQVVRGDSAAYFCASSPGGGEQFFGPGTRLTVL.

The chain couples TRBV19 to TRBJ2-7; D may be TRBD1 (6 bases). Trimming pared 5 bases from V and 6 bases from J, leaving 14 bases between. The CDR3 has 13 amino acids. CDR1 and CDR2 (germline): LNHDA, SQIVND (reference sequence). CDR3 protein: CASSRQGHPEQYF. CDR3 in DNA: TGTGCCAGTAGTCGCCAGGGGCACCCCGAGCAGTACTTC.

The V call is TRBV9, the J call TRBJ2-7, with D tentatively TRBD2 (5 bases). CDR1 SGDLS and CDR2 YYNGEE come from the germline V gene. Deletions cut 3 bases from V and 0 bases from J, with 13 bases between. This CDR3 comprises 15 residues. The CDR3 reads CASSEGDSSSYEQYF. The CDR3 DNA sequence: TGTGCCAGCAGCGAGGGAGACTCGAGCTCCTACGAGCAGTACTTC.

The chain combines TRBV4-2 with TRBJ2-2; TRBD1 might be the D (5 bases). The CDR3 sequence is 16 residues long. Germline CDR1 is LGHNA and CDR2 is YNFKEQ. V shed 2 bases and J shed 3 bases, with 13 bases lying between them. CDR3 region: CASSQIGLGDTGELFF. DNA of the CDR3: TGTGCCAGCAGCCAAATCGGCCTAGGGGACACCGGGGAGCTGTTTTTT.